What follows are 23 T cell receptor beta chains derived from one specimen sequenced in a study of blood T cell repertoires in COVID-19. The method was immunoSEQ multiplex PCR; TCRdb's version includes in-frame clones alone and lacks a portion of them. The sample has a few hundred thousand clones, approximately 92% seen once. The sequencing input was PBMCs or T cells enriched from blood (not recorded which). These receptor sequences come from a man aged 25-45 years who had recovered from COVID-19.

This chain links TRBV11-3 with TRBJ1-1, with 9 bases aligning to TRBD1. J lost 4 bases, V lost 4 bases, and 7 bases had no gene match. Germline values: CDR1 SGHNT, CDR2 YENEEA. The CDR3 has 15 amino acids. The CDR3 bases are TGTGCCAGCAGCTCGGGGACAGGGTACCCCACTGAAGCTTTCTTT. As protein: CASSSGTGYPTEAFF.

The V gene is TRBV9, the J gene TRBJ1-5; D remains ambiguous. V dropped 4 bases and J dropped 0 bases, with 11 bases sitting between them. Germline CDR1 reads SGDLS; CDR2 reads YYNGEE. This CDR3 has 15 residues. Here the CDR3 DNA reads TGTGCCAGCAGCCCGTACGGAGATAGCAATCAGCCCCAGCATTTT. Its translation: CASSPYGDSNQPQHF.

The rearrangement links TRBV5-1 to TRBJ2-1; D possibly corresponds to TRBD1 (7 bases). V was shortened by 0 bases and J by 8 bases, with 21 bases between the two germline ends. The germline V gene has CDR1 SGHRS and CDR2 YFSETQ. The CDR3 has 17 residues. The DNA for the CDR3 is TGCGCCAGCAGCTTGGTGCCACAGGGGTCAAGGGGGGATGAGCAGTTCTTC. This sequence encodes CASSLVPQGSRGDEQFF.

The chain uses TRBV28 and TRBJ1-3; D uncertain. Germline V gives CDR1 MDHEN, CDR2 SYDVKM. This CDR3 is built from 12 residues. V was clipped by 8 bases and J by 1 base, with 6 bases between them. This CDR3 reads CASLNSGNTIYF. The CDR3 DNA is TGTGCCAGCCTTAATTCTGGAAACACCATATATTTT.

This clone was counted a single time. The genes are TRBV7-9 and TRBJ1-5; D might be TRBD1 (6 bases). Germline V gives CDR1 SEHNR, CDR2 FQNEAQ (reference sequence). This CDR3 spans 15 amino acids. Trimming removed 5 bases at V and 3 bases at J, with 14 bases between. CDR3 region: CASSLGAGVNQPQHF. CDR3 nucleotides: TGTGCCAGCAGCCTGGGGGCAGGGGTCAATCAGCCCCAGCATTTT.

V and J are TRBV12-3 or TRBV12-4 and TRBJ1-1; D remains unclear. V was clipped by 2 bases and J by 8 bases, with 9 bases between them. CDR3 length: 12 amino acids. The CDR3 DNA sequence: TGTGCCAGCAGTTTAACTCGGAGAGAAGCTTTCTTT. It yields the protein CASSLTRREAFF.

The DNA for the CDR3 is TGTGCCAGCAGCCTCCAAGGGGGATCCTACTACGAGCAGTACTTC. This translates into CASSLQGGSYYEQYF. The chain has TRBV7-2 and TRBJ2-7; D is perhaps TRBD1 (6 bases). Trimming took off 5 bases at V and 3 bases at J, with 17 bases between the two ends. Germline V lookup: CDR1 SGHTA, CDR2 FQGNSA. This CDR3 spans 15 amino acids.

The chain joins TRBV27 to TRBJ1-4, with a weak D call TRBD1 (5 bases). From germline, CDR1 is MNHEY and CDR2 SMNVEV (reference sequence). There are 16 residues in the CDR3. Trimming took 1 base from V and 8 from J, leaving 17 bases between them. DNA of the CDR3: TGTGCCAGCAGTTTATGGGCCGGGGGGGTTCAGGAAAAACTGTTTTTT. It yields the protein CASSLWAGGVQEKLFF.

The V and J genes are TRBV13 and TRBJ1-2; no firm D call. The ends were cut back, 4 bases at V and 1 base at J, with 7 bases in the middle. The germline gives CDR1 PRHDT, CDR2 FYEKMQ (reference sequence). The CDR3 spans 13 residues. CDR3 sequence: CASSSGNNYGYTF. The CDR3 nucleotides are TGTGCCAGCAGCTCCGGGAATAACTATGGCTACACCTTC.

The chain carries TRBV2 and TRBJ2-1, with D possibly being TRBD2 (6 bases). The CDR3 runs 15 residues. V lost 3 bases, J lost 2 bases, and 11 bases lay in between. The germline CDR1 and CDR2 sequences are SNHLY and FYNNEI. The CDR3 nucleotides read TGTGCCAGCAGTGACACCGGGAGAGCCTACAATGAGCAGTTCTTC. The encoded protein is CASSDTGRAYNEQFF. Filled out from reference TRBV2 and TRBJ2-1, the complete variable domain reads EPEVTQTPSHQVTQMGQEVILRCVPISNHLYFYWYRQILGQKVEFLVSFYNNEISEKSEIFDDQFSVERPDGSNFTLKIRSTKLEDSAMYFCASSDTGRAYNEQFFGPGTRLTVL.

V usage is TRBV6-5 and J usage is TRBJ1-2, with 12 bases that match TRBD1. The germline gives CDR1 MNHEY, CDR2 SVGAGI. Unmatched junction bases numbered 3, after V lost 0 bases and J lost 7 bases. CDR3 length: 15 residues. The CDR3 region has the DNA TGTGCCAGCAGTTACTCGGGGACAGGGGGCGCTGGCTACACCTTC. Translation gives CASSYSGTGGAGYTF.

This chain connects TRBV4-1 to TRBJ1-1, with 7 positions matching TRBD1. This CDR3 spans 14 amino acids. Trimming took 8 bases from V and 0 from J; bases not matched to a gene: 6. Germline lookup yields CDR1 MGHRA and CDR2 YSYEKL. This CDR3 reads CASGTEYMNTEAFF. The CDR3 DNA is TGCGCCAGCGGGACAGAGTACATGAACACTGAAGCTTTCTTT.

The rearrangement links TRBV4-1 to TRBJ2-7; 8 positions match TRBD2. Germline assignment: CDR1 MGHRA and CDR2 YSYEKL. This CDR3 spans 18 amino acids. With 1 base clipped from V and 1 base from J, the junction kept 12 bases outside the gene matches. The CDR3 coding sequence is TGCGCCAGCAGCCAAGTGGTGGGGGCGACTAGCGCTTCCTACGAGCAGTACTTC. The encoded protein is CASSQVVGATSASYEQYF.

The chain employs TRBV30 and TRBJ2-2; D perhaps matches TRBD2 (5 bases). The CDR3 is 15 amino acids. The germline V and J ends were trimmed by 7 bases and 3 bases, with 18 bases remaining between them. Germline loops: CDR1 GTSNPN, CDR2 SVGIG (reference sequence). CDR3 sequence (DNA): TGTGCCTCAAAAGAGGGCGCGGCGGACACCGGGGAGCTGTTTTTT. It is translated as CASKEGAADTGELFF.

This clone was seen a handful of times. This sample includes further DNA sequences coding for the same CDR3. V usage is TRBV11-2 and J usage is TRBJ1-4; 9 nucleotides match TRBD1. The CDR3 is 15 residues long. Per germline, CDR1 SGHAT and CDR2 FQNNGV. V gave up 1 base and J gave up 6 bases; unmatched junction bases: 3. In DNA form, the CDR3 reads TGTGCCAGCAGCTTAGGGGACAGGGACCATGAAAAACTGTTTTTT. This codes for CASSLGDRDHEKLFF.

The rearrangement links TRBV3-1 (or the pseudogene TRBV3-2) to TRBJ2-5; 8 positions match TRBD2. Germline V gene sequence: CDR1 LGHDT, CDR2 YNNKEL (reference sequence). Trimming removed 0 bases from V and 10 bases from J; junction bases left unmatched: 4. The CDR3 consists of 13 residues. The CDR3 spells CASSQEGLVYQYF. Written as DNA, the CDR3 is TGTGCCAGCAGCCAAGAGGGACTAGTTTACCAGTACTTC.

The chain has TRBV6-5 and TRBJ1-1; maybe TRBD1 (6 bases). Trimming removed 0 bases from V and 5 bases from J, with 7 bases in between. CDR1 and CDR2 (germline): MNHEY, SVGAGI. CDR3 length: 13 amino acids. This CDR3 reads CASSYSDRTEAFF. CDR3 DNA: TGTGCCAGCAGTTACTCGGACAGAACTGAAGCTTTCTTT.

This clone showed up just once. V is TRBV28 and J is TRBJ2-7, with D possibly being TRBD1 (6 bases). CDR1 MDHEN and CDR2 SYDVKM come from the germline V gene. V gave up 8 bases and J gave up 2 bases, with 16 bases separating them. This CDR3 contains 14 residues. The DNA for the CDR3 is TGTGCCAGCCACCAGACCAGGGGTCCCTACGAGCAGTACTTC. Its translation: CASHQTRGPYEQYF.

V is TRBV3-1 (or the pseudogene TRBV3-2) and J is TRBJ2-3; a possible D gene is TRBD2 (6 bases). The CDR3 has 15 residues. CDR1 LGHDT and CDR2 YNNKEL come from the germline V gene (reference sequence). Trimming removed 4 bases at V and 0 bases at J, with 11 bases between. CDR3 amino acids: CASSPGLFSTDTQYF. The CDR3 DNA reads as TGTGCCAGCAGCCCGGGACTTTTTAGCACAGATACGCAGTATTTT.

The chain has TRBV30 and TRBJ1-5, with D tentatively TRBD1 (5 bases). V lost 0 bases to trimming and J lost 5 bases, with 8 bases between them. Germline V gene data show CDR1 as GTSNPN and CDR2 as SVGIG (reference sequence). CDR3 length: 13 residues. The chain's CDR3 is CAWSVQVDQPQHF. CDR3 nucleotides: TGTGCCTGGAGTGTACAGGTGGATCAGCCCCAGCATTTT.

This clone was seen once. This chain uses TRBV11-2 with TRBJ1-6; 7 nucleotides agree with TRBD1. Germline-derived CDR1 and CDR2 are SGHAT and FQNNGV. The CDR3 has 15 residues. V was clipped by 3 bases and J by 6 bases; unmatched bases: 5. CDR3 amino acids: CASSFGTAFNSPLHF. The CDR3 DNA is TGTGCCAGCAGCTTCGGGACAGCGTTTAATTCACCCCTCCACTTT.

In this sample, this clone turned up once. V and J are TRBV28 and TRBJ2-5; a possible D gene is TRBD2 (5 bases). Trimming took off 4 bases at V and 9 bases at J, with 21 bases between the two ends. This CDR3 comprises 15 residues. Germline V gene sequence: CDR1 MDHEN, CDR2 SYDVKM. Here the CDR3 DNA reads TGTGCCAGCAGTTCCGGACTGGGAACTATTGGGGCCCAGTACTTC. The encoded protein is CASSSGLGTIGAQYF.

The V gene is TRBV5-6, the J gene TRBJ2-3; TRBD2 matches at 8 bases. V lost 6 bases and J lost 8; bases outside the gene matches: 8. The CDR3 consists of 13 residues. In germline, CDR1 is SGHDT, CDR2 YYEEEE. Here the CDR3 DNA reads TGTGCCAGCACCGGGGGGGCTAGCCCTACGCAGTATTTT. The encoded protein is CASTGGASPTQYF.